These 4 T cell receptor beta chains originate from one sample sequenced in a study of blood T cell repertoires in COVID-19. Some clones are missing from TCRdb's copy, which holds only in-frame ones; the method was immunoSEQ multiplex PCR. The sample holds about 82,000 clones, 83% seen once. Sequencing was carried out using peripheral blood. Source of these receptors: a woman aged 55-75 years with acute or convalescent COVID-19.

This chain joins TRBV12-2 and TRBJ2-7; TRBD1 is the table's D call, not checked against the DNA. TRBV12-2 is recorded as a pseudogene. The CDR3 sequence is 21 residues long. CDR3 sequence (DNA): TGTGCAAGTCGCTTACCTAAATTCCGGGACAGGGTATCTTATCGGTCCTACGAGCAGTACTTC. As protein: CASRLPKFRDRVSYRSYEQYF.

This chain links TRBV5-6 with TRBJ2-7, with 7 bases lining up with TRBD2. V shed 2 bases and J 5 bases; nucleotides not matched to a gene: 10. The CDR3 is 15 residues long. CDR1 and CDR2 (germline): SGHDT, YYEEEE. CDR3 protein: CASSFPSGKLNEQYF. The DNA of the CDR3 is TGTGCCAGCAGCTTCCCCAGCGGGAAGTTAAACGAGCAGTACTTC.

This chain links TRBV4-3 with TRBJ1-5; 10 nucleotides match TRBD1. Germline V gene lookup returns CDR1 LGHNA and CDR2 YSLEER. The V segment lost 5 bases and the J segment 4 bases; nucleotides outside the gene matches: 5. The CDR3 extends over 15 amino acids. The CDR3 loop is CASSTDRGRNQPQHF. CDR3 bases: TGCGCCAGCAGCACTGACAGGGGGCGTAATCAGCCCCAGCATTTT.

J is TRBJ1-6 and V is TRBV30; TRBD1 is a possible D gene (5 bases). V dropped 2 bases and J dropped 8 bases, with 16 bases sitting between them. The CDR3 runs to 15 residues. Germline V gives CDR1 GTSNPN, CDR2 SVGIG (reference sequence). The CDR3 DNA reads TGTGCCTGGAGTAGAGGGACCGGGAGCGATTCACCCCTCCACTTT. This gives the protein CAWSRGTGSDSPLHF.